This paragraph covers one TCR beta chain sequence. The count of this clone is one. This receptor's antigen is unknown. One base away there is no much larger clone; base qualities are not given. In total, roughly 710 healthy bone marrow donors made up the cohort. All cohort members were sampled while nominally healthy, although unrecorded immune exposures were likely present. The donor tested CMV seropositive, placing the donor among the 289 seropositive members of the cohort. Each donor provided a peripheral blood sample, and peripheral blood mononuclear cells were used for TCR beta sequencing. Genomic DNA was extracted from the blood cell samples with the Qiagen DNeasy Blood Extraction Kit. The data originate from a study of cytomegalovirus exposure and HLA in healthy donors (TCRdb year 2017). Broadly, across the study: According to an earlier analysis of a few hundred of the donors, 200 million or so T cells yielded roughly 110 million unique TCR beta sequences and 250 to 350 Gb of sequence data. A later analysis re-examined previously published TCR beta repertoires from 610 or so donors and added high-resolution HLA genotyping to investigate patterns of TCR occurrence. The study profiled the T cell repertoires of 500 to 800 subjects by immunosequencing and related them to cytomegalovirus serostatus. To predict cytomegalovirus infection status, the study combined high-throughput TCR immunosequencing, statistical association of individual TCRs with disease status, and machine learning. Every discovery cohort repertoire had been produced on one sequencing platform. Besides the first cohort of some 670 subjects, a separate validation cohort made up of 120 or so different subjects was used. Rather than using new phenotypic data, the later analysis identified candidate immune exposures from TCR beta sequences and from how often those sequences occurred across donors. Among the roughly 370 genotyped donors, approximately 81% belonged to the genetic ancestry cluster associated with self-reported Caucasian donors. Approximately 300 gigabases of sequencing data and around 90 million unique TCR sequences made up an early release that covered approximately 620 HLA-typed donors. Across approximately 400 genotyped donors of the cohort, an average of roughly 200,000 unique TCR beta nucleotide sequences per donor were sequenced, and around 19% of those sequences were non-productive. To decide whether each TCR beta V gene segment behaved as functional or pseudogenic, an earlier analysis of 587 of the donors relied on high-throughput TCR beta sequencing. Both class I and class II loci were covered by HLA typing, at four-digit resolution. The study aimed to test whether cataloging public T cell receptors could reveal signatures of past pathogen exposure. Genome-wide SNP genotypes for about 60% of the roughly 700 donors were used in a later genetic analysis, which treated that subset as a discovery cohort. Donor age, sex, ethnicity and CMV serostatus were collected together with the repertoire data. Roughly 5 DR-DQ haplotypes were handled as single units for association and clustering, since linkage in the cohort was strong. Typing coverage varied by locus: about 620-640 donors for A, B, C, DRB1 and DQB1; more than 500 for DQA1; 606 for DPA1; roughly 450 for DPB1. What the study reported, not specific to this receptor: In a later analysis, TCR association rates were found to vary across HLA loci, with the most associated TCRs seen for DRB1 alleles and the fewest for HLA-C alleles. According to a later analysis, parvovirus B19, influenza, CMV and Epstein-Barr virus appeared linked to several top co-occurrence clusters. Strong co-occurrence of HLA alleles, especially DR and DQ, made assigning TCR associations to individual alleles difficult. In the study, approximately 160 TCR beta chains were listed as associated with cytomegalovirus. Correlated functional status among segregating V segments might reflect linkage disequilibrium, but an unknown experimental factor could not be ruled out. The classifier was reported to diagnose cytomegalovirus status with high specificity and sensitivity in both the original and validation cohorts. Only TCR beta chains were sequenced in this cohort, and the absence of alpha or paired-chain data limited detectable features. In a later analysis, HLA-associated TCR beta chains showed more clonal expansion and lower generation probabilities than non-associated chains that were equally common. A further reported finding was that TCR beta sequences accurately predicted the HLA-A and HLA-B alleles for most subjects in the first cohort. The authors suggested that the approach could potentially be extended to other disease states and immunological phenotypes. The sequencing pipeline was judged likely to have produced a cluster of highly shared sequence variants as a technical artifact. Because counts were too low, seventeen rarely observed V segments, including chromosome 9 orphons, were left out of the earlier analysis of over 550 of the donors. In a later genetic analysis, a missense DCLRE1C variant was associated with V-gene and J-gene trimming of TCR beta chains, and the association was replicated in an independent cohort. Sequencing depth was assumed to be roughly uniform across donors in the presence/absence analyses, though that assumption may not hold. Most TCR sequences were seen in very few donors, while some public TCRs were found in many individuals. In a later analysis, most CMV-associated TCR beta chains were found to appear HLA-restricted, with HLA associations seemingly driven largely by CMV exposure. A later genetic analysis reported fewer N-insertions in productive TCRs among donors in an Asian-associated ancestry cluster than the roughly 690-donor mean. The only immune exposure information available for the cohort was CMV serostatus. In a later analysis, 15,000 to 20,000 TCR beta sequences were associated with specific HLA alleles at a false discovery rate of 0.05. Broadly in line with IMGT annotations, most TCR beta V segments showed up in productive rearrangements about 90% or about 30% of the time in an earlier analysis of around 550 of the donors. Some IMGT-functional V segments, including TRBV6-2 and TRBV6-3, could not be told apart with the 87-base-pair reads, so those segments were excluded. Because HLA typing was unavailable for some donors at each locus, only the typed subset was used in association tests. A few of the identified cytomegalovirus-associated TCR beta chains were confirmed in vitro to be specific for cytomegalovirus antigens.

V loses 4 bases at its end and J loses 2 bases; junction bases beyond the gene matches: 4. The CDR3 runs 15 amino acids, cysteine and phenylalanine included. Only CDR3 DNA remains: 45 bases, in frame from the first base. As encoded in the germline V gene, CDR1 is SGHTA while CDR2 is FQGNSA. Library construction relied on the immunoSEQ multiplex PCR assay. A mixture of 60 forward primers for TCR Vbeta segments and 13 reverse primers for TCR Jbeta segments was used in the multiplex PCR. The CDR3 region of rearranged TCR beta genes was amplified from genomic DNA by a multiplex PCR assay. Amplified TCR beta libraries were sequenced as 87-base-pair reads on the Illumina HiSeq System. The study's own analysis went as follows. A later analysis counted about 80 million unique TCR beta chains across the 700 or so repertoires, and some 11 million of these chains were shared by at least two donors. To remove PCR and sequencing errors, raw reads were error-corrected and collapsed into unique sequences using a nearest-neighbor algorithm that merged closely related sequences. CDR3 sequences were aligned to IMGT reference sequences to assign V, D and J gene segments. For a sequence to be retained, a match of at least six nucleotides to both a V gene segment and a J gene segment was required. Rearrangements were classified as productive when the CDR3 lacked stop codons and remained in frame with V and J, and all other rearrangements were classified as non-productive. Following IMGT convention, CDR3 was defined as the stretch from the second conserved V-encoded cysteine up to the conserved J-encoded phenylalanine. In an earlier analysis of 500 to 650 of the donors, sequences lacking an unambiguous match to a single V gene segment were excluded. In an earlier analysis of more than 500 of the donors, a V segment was called functional when productive rearrangements were above 56.7%, and segregating when the standard deviation between donors exceeded 5%. To diagnose cytomegalovirus status from the catalog of TCR beta chain sequences, a statistical classification framework was built. A later analysis assigned V and J genes by comparing TCR nucleotide sequences with IMGT/GENE-DB human TR gene sequences. In a later analysis, CDR3 sequences and most-parsimonious VDJ recombination scenarios were assigned using the TCRdist pipeline. In a later analysis, each TCR beta chain was defined by its CDR3 amino acid sequence together with its V-gene family, and reads lacking a unique V-gene family were excluded. To address suspected cross-contamination and a sequencing artifact, a later analysis removed a few hundred highly shared, low-generation-probability nucleotide sequences. For each public chain, a later analysis derived a clonal expansion index from normalized ranks of inferred template counts within each repertoire. Generation probabilities in a later analysis came from a VDJ recombination model fitted to out-of-frame rearrangements, and those results were checked against IGoR. In a later analysis, TCR-TCR, TCR-HLA and TCR-CMV co-occurrence was scored with hypergeometric tests, and a repertoire-size bias correction was applied to TCR pairs. In a later analysis, false discovery rates were estimated by permuting HLA or CMV assignments 20 times. In a later analysis, co-occurring TCRs were grouped using DBSCAN, and TCRdist sequence similarity was added for clustering within HLA-allele-positive subsets. Repertoires with fewer than 30,000 or more than 120,000 public chains were left out of co-occurrence clustering, as were five repertoires with anomalous nucleotide sharing. TCRdb mirrors the immuneACCESS table, restricted to in-frame sequences. Some clones are absent from its copies; in checked studies, under half trace to an unresolved V gene, and the reason for the others is unknown. For V, J and clone size, that table is used; D and trimming come from the DNA. The sample records some 98,000 clones, approximately 82% of which are singletons. The top ten hold 3% to 4% of the sample.

The V gene is TRBV7-2 and the J gene is TRBJ2-3; TRBD1 agrees with 9 junctional bases. This clonotype was sampled from a female donor in good health and CMV-seropositive. The sequencing input was PBMCs. The CDR3 is CASSSRTGVTDTQYF. DNA sequence: TGTGCCAGCAGCTCCCGGACAGGGGTCACAGATACGCAGTATTTT.